Sequencing of this T cell receptor beta chain was carried out in a study of blood T cell repertoires in COVID-19. Overall study context: There were acute and convalescent COVID-19 samples, and they came from the United States, Italy and Spain. The analysed material was cDNA or gDNA that came from T cells, B-cell-depleted T cells, or PBMCs.

The germline V gene encodes CDR1 LNHDA and CDR2 SQIVND (reference sequence). The CDR3 covers 12 residues. V dropped 4 bases and J dropped 11 bases, with 14 bases sitting between them. Original methodology: Using reference gene primer amplification, nucleated cell counts were estimated. Clones were read by immunoSEQ multiplex PCR, and TCRdb kept only the in-frame ones, dropping some. The DNA gave D and trimming, while V, J and clone size come from that table. Of about 140,000 clones in the sample, 85% to 90% were seen once. The sequenced material came from peripheral blood. The sequence came from a woman aged 55-69 years with acute or convalescent COVID-19. The chain joins TRBV19 to TRBJ1-1, with a tentative D call TRBD1 (6 bases). The CDR3: CASSTRGQGAFF. CDR3 bases: TGTGCCAGTAGTACTAGAGGGCAGGGGGCTTTCTTT. Full variable domain (outside the CDR3, taken from reference TRBV19 and TRBJ1-1): DGGITQSPKYLFRKEGQNVTLSCEQNLNHDAMYWYRQDPGQGLRLIYYSQIVNDFQKGDIAEGYSVSREKKESFPLTVTSAQKNPTAFYLCASSTRGQGAFFGQGTRLTVV.